This T cell receptor beta chain was captured in a study of T cells in Graves' hyperthyroidism and ophthalmopathy. Turning to the study itself: Peripheral blood specimens were obtained at initial diagnosis, prior to any treatment.

The germline V and J ends were trimmed by 3 bases and 1 base, with 9 bases remaining between them. The CDR3 consists of 14 residues. Germline V CDR1 and CDR2: MNHEY, SMNVEV (reference sequence). From RNA transcripts, TCR beta CDR3 regions were amplified. A first-round RT-PCR of the TCR CDR3 used the HTBI primer set. TCRdb fed the multiplex PCR reads into MiXCR, producing one record per CDR3 protein. This table has almost 600,000 distinct CDR3 sequences, approximately 15% appearing once. Concerning this clonotype itself: Because it lacks the conserved phenylalanine or tryptophan at the end, this CDR3 is likely a read error.

The rearrangement uses TRBV27 and TRBJ2-5, with a tentative D call TRBD2 (5 bases). Input material: blood. The receptor's source is a woman aged 30 to 39 with Graves' hyperthyroidism that later progressed to Graves' ophthalmopathy. CDR3 protein: CASSLAGAQETQYY. In DNA, the CDR3 is TGTGCCAGCAGTTTGGCGGGCGCCCAAGAGACCCAGTACTAC.